This T cell receptor (beta chain) was identified during a study of T cell responses to AZD1222 COVID-19 vaccine. Whole-study results and caveats: Donor demographics were predominantly white British with a female majority; clonal diversity may be underestimated. Vaccine-related CD4 TCRs covered spike, predominating at 160-218 and 743-854.

In regard to this clone: Its antigen is undetermined.

The CDR3 is made up of 18 amino acids. CDR1 SEHNR and CDR2 FQNEAQ come from the germline V gene (reference sequence). Trimming took 6 bases from V and 3 from J; bases not matched to a gene: 14. Here immunoSEQ multiplex PCR was the method, and the copy in TCRdb shows in-frame clones only, minus some. In the table there are 150,000 to 200,000 clones, around 90% of which are singletons. This receptor was identified in an adult who received the MenACWY meningococcal vaccine as a control. Sequencing was performed on peripheral blood, taken 28 days after the second dose of the MenACWY control vaccine. The chain has TRBV7-9 and TRBJ1-4; 9 nucleotides align to TRBD1. CDR3 sequence reads: CASSLQNRGRAANEKLFF. The CDR3 coding sequence is TGTGCCAGCAGTCTCCAAAACAGGGGGCGAGCGGCTAATGAAAAACTGTTTTTT. The full variable domain, completed using reference TRBV7-9 and TRBJ1-4, is DTGVSQNPRHKITKRGQNVTFRCDPISEHNRLYWYRQTLGQGPEFLTYFQNEAQLEKSRLLSDRFSAERPKGSFSTLEIQRTEQGDSAMYLCASSLQNRGRAANEKLFFGSGTQLSVL.